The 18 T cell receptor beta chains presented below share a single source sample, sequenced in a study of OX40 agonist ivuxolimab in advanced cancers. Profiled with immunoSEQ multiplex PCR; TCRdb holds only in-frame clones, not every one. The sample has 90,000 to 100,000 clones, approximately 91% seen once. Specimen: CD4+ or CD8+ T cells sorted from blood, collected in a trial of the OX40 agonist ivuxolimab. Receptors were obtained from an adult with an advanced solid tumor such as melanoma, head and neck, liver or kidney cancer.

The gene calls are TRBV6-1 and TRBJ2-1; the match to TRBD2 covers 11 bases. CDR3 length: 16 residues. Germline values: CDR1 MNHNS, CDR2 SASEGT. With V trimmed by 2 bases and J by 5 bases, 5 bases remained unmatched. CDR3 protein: CASSEFLGLADNEQFF. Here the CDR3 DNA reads TGTGCCAGCAGTGAATTTTTGGGACTAGCGGACAATGAGCAGTTCTTC.

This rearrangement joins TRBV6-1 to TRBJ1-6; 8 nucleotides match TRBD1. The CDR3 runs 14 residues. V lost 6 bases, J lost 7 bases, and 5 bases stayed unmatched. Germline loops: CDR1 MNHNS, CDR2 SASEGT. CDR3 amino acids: CASSRDRLNSPLHF. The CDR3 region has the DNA TGTGCCAGCAGCAGGGACAGGCTCAATTCACCCCTCCACTTT.

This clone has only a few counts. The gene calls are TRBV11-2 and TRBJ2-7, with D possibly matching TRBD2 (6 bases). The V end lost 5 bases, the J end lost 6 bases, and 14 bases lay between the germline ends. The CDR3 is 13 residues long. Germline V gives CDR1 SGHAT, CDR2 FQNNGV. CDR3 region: CASSTTGVGEQYV. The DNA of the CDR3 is TGTGCCAGCAGCACTACGGGAGTGGGCGAGCAGTACGTC.

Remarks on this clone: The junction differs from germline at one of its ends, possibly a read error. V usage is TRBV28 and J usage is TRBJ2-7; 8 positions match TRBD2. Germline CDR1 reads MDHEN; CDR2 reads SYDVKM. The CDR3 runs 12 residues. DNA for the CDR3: TGTGCCAGCAGTCCCCCGGGACTAGGTGCGGACTTC. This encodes CASSPPGLGADF.

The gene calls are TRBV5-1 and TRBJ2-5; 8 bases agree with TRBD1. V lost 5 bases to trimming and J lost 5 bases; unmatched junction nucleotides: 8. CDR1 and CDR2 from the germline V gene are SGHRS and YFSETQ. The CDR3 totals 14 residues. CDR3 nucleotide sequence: TGCGCCAGCAGTTCGGGACAGGAGTTTGAGACCCAGTACTTC. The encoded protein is CASSSGQEFETQYF.

CDR3 coding DNA: TGTGCCAGCAGGTCTCTCGGGAGGGGCGGGGAGCTGTTTTTT. Protein: CASRSLGRGGELFF. The chain recombines TRBV6-5 with TRBJ2-2, with TRBD2 matching 8 bases. The CDR3 runs 14 residues. J lost 7 bases, V lost 6 bases, and 7 bases had no gene match. Germline-derived CDR1 and CDR2 are MNHEY and SVGAGI.

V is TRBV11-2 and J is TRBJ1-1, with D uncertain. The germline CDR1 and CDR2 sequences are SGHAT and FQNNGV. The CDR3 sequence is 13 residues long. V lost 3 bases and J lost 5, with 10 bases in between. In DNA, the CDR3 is TGTGCCAGCAGCTTTACTAGGAAAACTGAAGCTTTCTTT. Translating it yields CASSFTRKTEAFF.

The CDR3 DNA sequence: TGTGCCAGCAGTTACGCCGGGAACCCTCGAGGAAACACCATATATTTT. Amino acids: CASSYAGNPRGNTIYF. The chain is built from TRBV6-5 and TRBJ1-3; D remains unclear. The ends were cut back, 2 bases at V and 4 bases at J, with 15 bases in the middle. This CDR3 spans 16 amino acids. Germline V CDR1 and CDR2: MNHEY, SVGAGI.

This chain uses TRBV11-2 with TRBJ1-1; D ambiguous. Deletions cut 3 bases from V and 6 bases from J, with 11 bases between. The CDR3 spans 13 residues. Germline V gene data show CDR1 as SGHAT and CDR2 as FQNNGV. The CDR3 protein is CASSLAGSPEAFF. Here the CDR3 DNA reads TGTGCCAGCAGCTTGGCCGGGAGCCCTGAAGCTTTCTTT.

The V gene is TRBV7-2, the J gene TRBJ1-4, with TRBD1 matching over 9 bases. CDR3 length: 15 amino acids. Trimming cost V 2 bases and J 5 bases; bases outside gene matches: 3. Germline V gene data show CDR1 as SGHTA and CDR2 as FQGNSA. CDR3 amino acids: CASSLIGTGNEKLFF. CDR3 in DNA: TGTGCCAGCAGCTTAATCGGGACAGGGAATGAAAAACTGTTTTTT.

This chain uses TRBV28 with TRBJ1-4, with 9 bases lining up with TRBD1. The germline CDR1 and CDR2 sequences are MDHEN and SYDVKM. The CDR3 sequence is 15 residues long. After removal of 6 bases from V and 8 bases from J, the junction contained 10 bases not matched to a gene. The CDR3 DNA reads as TGTGCCAGCAGGTACAACAGGGGGCTCGGGGAAAAACTGTTTTTT. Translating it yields CASRYNRGLGEKLFF.

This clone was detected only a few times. The CDR3 coding sequence is TGTGCCAGCAGACCTAGGAACACTGAAGCTTTCTTT. Translation gives CASRPRNTEAFF. V usage is TRBV6-1 and J usage is TRBJ1-1; D gene ambiguous. Germline CDR1 is MNHNS and CDR2 is SASEGT. The CDR3 sequence is 12 residues long. V shed 6 bases and J shed 1 base, with 6 bases lying between them.

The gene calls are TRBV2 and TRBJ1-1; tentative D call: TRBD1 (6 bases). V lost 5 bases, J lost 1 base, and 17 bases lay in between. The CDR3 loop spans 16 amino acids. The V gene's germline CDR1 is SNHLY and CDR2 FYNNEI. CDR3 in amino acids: CASSRTGIGENTEAFF. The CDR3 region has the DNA TGTGCCAGCAGTCGTACAGGGATAGGAGAGAACACTGAAGCTTTCTTT. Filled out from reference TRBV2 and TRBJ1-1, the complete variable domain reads EPEVTQTPSHQVTQMGQEVILRCVPISNHLYFYWYRQILGQKVEFLVSFYNNEISEKSEIFDDQFSVERPDGSNFTLKIRSTKLEDSAMYFCASSRTGIGENTEAFFGQGTRLTVV.

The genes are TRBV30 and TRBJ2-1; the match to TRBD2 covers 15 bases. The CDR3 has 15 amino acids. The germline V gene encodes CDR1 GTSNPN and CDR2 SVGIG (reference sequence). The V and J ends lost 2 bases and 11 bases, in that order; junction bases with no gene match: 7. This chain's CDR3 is CAWSNKGLAGGKQFF. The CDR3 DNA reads TGTGCCTGGAGTAACAAAGGACTAGCGGGGGGGAAGCAGTTCTTC.

CDR3 residues: CASSVTEYGYTF. CDR3 DNA sequence: TGTGCCAGCAGTGTAACAGAGTATGGCTACACCTTC. The chain recombines TRBV28 with TRBJ1-2; D is unresolved. Trimming took off 5 bases at V and 5 bases at J, with 9 bases between the two ends. The CDR3 has 12 residues. CDR1 is MDHEN and CDR2 is SYDVKM in the germline V gene.

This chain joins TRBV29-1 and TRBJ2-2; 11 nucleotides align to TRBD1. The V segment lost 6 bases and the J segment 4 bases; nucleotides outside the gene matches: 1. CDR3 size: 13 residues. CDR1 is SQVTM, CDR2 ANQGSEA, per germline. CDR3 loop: CSVGTGGTGELFF. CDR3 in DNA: TGCAGCGTGGGGACAGGGGGCACCGGGGAGCTGTTTTTT.

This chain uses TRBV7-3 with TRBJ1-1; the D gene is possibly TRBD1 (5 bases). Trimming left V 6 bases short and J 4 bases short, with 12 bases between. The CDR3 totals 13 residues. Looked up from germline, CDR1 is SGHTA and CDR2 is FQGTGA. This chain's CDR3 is CASRLGVGTEAFF. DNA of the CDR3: TGTGCCAGCAGATTAGGGGTCGGCACTGAAGCTTTCTTT.

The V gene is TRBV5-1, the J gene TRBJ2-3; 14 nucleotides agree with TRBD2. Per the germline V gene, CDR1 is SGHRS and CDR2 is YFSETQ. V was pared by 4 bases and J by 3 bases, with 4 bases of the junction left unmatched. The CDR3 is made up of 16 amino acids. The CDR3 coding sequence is TGCGCCAGCAGCGAAGGGACTAGCGGGAGAACAGATACGCAGTATTTT. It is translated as CASSEGTSGRTDTQYF.